This T cell receptor (beta chain) was obtained from a study of T-cell memory formation after mild COVID-19 (dated by TCRdb to 2020 to 2022). Regarding the study in general: TCR sequence clusters from the two donors were found to be largely donor specific. In two donors, T-cell clones that expanded and contracted after mild COVID-19 were tracked by sequencing TCRalpha and TCRbeta repertoires over time. The cohort was made up of two young adult volunteers, one female and one male, who were previously healthy.

The data were produced on an Illumina NovaSeq 6000. TCRalpha and TCRbeta cDNA libraries were constructed by 5'RACE with constant-segment primers, with sample barcodes and unique molecular identifiers being introduced. Trizol reagent was used to extract RNA from every sample. Amplification of the libraries took two PCR steps, and the second step added a second sample barcode plus Illumina TruSeq adapters. Sequencing of libraries was performed on an Illumina NovaSeq with 2 x 150 bp paired-end reads. From the authors' description of their analysis: Demultiplexing of reads and collapsing into UMI-guided consensus sequences were performed with migec v1.2.7. Using mixcr v2.1.11, UMI consensuses were aligned to TRA and TRB V and J templates and then assembled into clonotypes. Clonotypes were classified as expanded or contracted when called significant by both edgeR and NoisET, with noise models trained on biological replicates. For edgeR calls, a false discovery rate-adjusted p below 0.01 and a log2 fold-change threshold of 1 were applied. PCA with hierarchical clustering of max-normalized trajectories of the 1000 most abundant clonotypes was used as exploratory dynamics analysis. Separately sequenced CD4+ and CD8+ repertoires were used to assign a CD4 or CD8 phenotype to each responding clone. TCRdb trimmed public reads at Q25 via fastp, called clones via MiXCR and kept in-frame beta chains. Rows with a matching CDR3 protein are joined into one entry that keeps the most common DNA and genes. The V and J calls here are based on TCRdb, not the publication. This sample has about 280,000 distinct CDR3 sequences in its table, and 8% to 9% of those were observed once. The top ten constitute less than 25% of the sample.

This clonotype was detected a few times. Its antigen specificity is not known. Per-base quality was not reported, and no clone a single base away is much larger than it. The germline V gene (reference sequence) specifies MNHEY as CDR1 and SMNVEV as CDR2. Spanning cysteine to phenylalanine, the CDR3 consists of 16 amino acids. Only the CDR3 part of the read is kept: 48 bases, read in frame from the first base. The V and J ends are trimmed by 3 bases and 6 bases, leaving 19 bases between them. Ficoll-Paque density gradient centrifugation was the method used to isolate PBMCs. What the authors observed across the whole study: SARS-CoV-2 specificity was not confirmed for the second-wave clones peaking on day 37. Contracting CD4+ clones were located mainly in the CM and EM memory subsets, whereas CD8+ clones were found to be enriched in EMRA. Clones that contracted from day 15 to 85 showed balanced CD4/CD8 phenotypes, whereas a second wave of clones that expanded from day 15 to 37 leaned towards CD4+. The study included only two mild cases, and larger cohorts that include severe cases with pre-infection samples were judged to be necessary. Some responding clones were detected in pre-infection memory, suggesting pre-existing cross-reactive memory T cells joined the SARS-CoV-2 response.

This clonotype was obtained from a man in his late teens or twenties who had mild COVID-19 (a few samples of this study predate the infection). The sample titles of this study are shuffled in the database, so cell type and time point are left out; the donor was told from shared clones. Sequenced input: PBMCs or a T cell subset sorted from them (not recorded which). This chain joins TRBV27 to TRBJ2-3; confidence is insufficient to name the D gene. The CDR3 region reads CASSLEREESGDTQYF. The DNA sequence is given as TGTGCCAGCAGTTTGGAAAGGGAAGAGTCGGGCGATACGCAGTATTTT.